The rows below give T cell receptor beta chains drawn from one sample of a study of somatic mutations in cytotoxic T cells in rheumatoid arthritis. Clones were sequenced by immunoSEQ multiplex PCR, and TCRdb holds only the in-frame ones, with some missing. The data contain about 20,000 clones, under 85% of them singletons. The sequenced material came from CD8+ T cells sorted from blood. Receptor source: an adult with rheumatoid arthritis. The CDR3 runs from the conserved cysteine through the conserved F or W.

V gene: TRBV2
J gene: TRBJ2-2
CDR3 protein: CASRASGGFTGELFF

V gene: TRBV18
J gene: TRBJ1-1
CDR3 protein: CASSPTTGQGRYTEAFF

V gene: TRBV21-1
J gene: TRBJ2-4
CDR3 protein: CASRTRGLPKNIQYF

V gene: TRBV15
J gene: TRBJ2-3
CDR3 protein: CATSTPGGVSTDTQYF

V gene: TRBV11-2
J gene: TRBJ1-5
CDR3 protein: CASSPGQAGNQPQHF

V gene: TRBV4-2
J gene: TRBJ2-7
CDR3 protein: CASSQGGGEQYF

V gene: TRBV27
J gene: TRBJ2-7
CDR3 protein: CASSFARASGRSYEQYF

V gene: TRBV25-1
J gene: TRBJ1-1
CDR3 protein: CASSVQGANTEAFF

V gene: TRBV13
J gene: TRBJ2-3
CDR3 protein: CASSHAGEFADTQYF

V gene: TRBV11-2
J gene: TRBJ1-1
CDR3 protein: CASSWGIPREAFF

V gene: TRBV19
J gene: TRBJ1-4
CDR3 protein: CASSPGTVSNEKLFF

V gene: TRBV7-2
J gene: TRBJ2-5
CDR3 protein: CASSLTGGWETQYF

V gene: TRBV5-6
J gene: TRBJ2-7
CDR3 protein: CASRQTRRSEQYF

V gene: TRBV2
J gene: TRBJ2-3
CDR3 protein: CASSIGDSADTQYF

V gene: TRBV28
J gene: TRBJ1-2
CDR3 protein: CASSLWVPTDYGYTF

V gene: TRBV7-9
J gene: TRBJ1-1
CDR3 protein: CASSSLGVDTEAFF

V gene: TRBV7-9
J gene: TRBJ1-5
CDR3 protein: CASSSRTDQPQHF

V gene: TRBV9
J gene: TRBJ2-7
CDR3 protein: CASSVEGGGAGADEQYF

V gene: TRBV2
J gene: TRBJ1-2
CDR3 protein: CASSEGTGHYGYTF

V gene: TRBV5-6
J gene: TRBJ2-7
CDR3 protein: CASRETWSYEQYF

V gene: TRBV7-3
J gene: TRBJ2-3
CDR3 protein: CASSLWVANTDTQYF

V gene: TRBV7-3
J gene: TRBJ2-1
CDR3 protein: CASSPGGSSLNEQFF

V gene: TRBV7-9
J gene: TRBJ2-1
CDR3 protein: CASSLAGREDEQFF

V gene: TRBV4-3
J gene: TRBJ2-3
CDR3 protein: CASSHSITDTQYF

V gene: TRBV5-5
J gene: TRBJ2-2
CDR3 protein: CASSFSYRGSTGELFF

V gene: TRBV7-9
J gene: TRBJ2-1
CDR3 protein: CASSPKRGGRNEQFF

V gene: TRBV29-1
J gene: TRBJ1-1
CDR3 protein: CSVEGGDSFRVNTEAFF

V gene: TRBV7-3
J gene: TRBJ2-1
CDR3 protein: CASSLGGADYNEQFF

V gene: TRBV7-7
J gene: TRBJ2-6
CDR3 protein: CASSKDRGAGANVLTF

V gene: TRBV5-1
J gene: TRBJ1-1
CDR3 protein: CASSLTGEAFF

V gene: TRBV7-2
J gene: TRBJ2-5
CDR3 protein: CASSFGGWGETQYF

V gene: TRBV7-9
J gene: TRBJ2-1
CDR3 protein: CASSRTGPRHEQFF

V gene: TRBV29-1
J gene: TRBJ1-1
CDR3 protein: CSAMWGSEAFF

V gene: TRBV25-1
J gene: TRBJ2-5
CDR3 protein: CASSGGAREETQYF

V gene: TRBV7-6
J gene: TRBJ1-1
CDR3 protein: CASSLSPITEAFF

V gene: TRBV6-6
J gene: TRBJ2-7
CDR3 protein: CASSYHSDYEQYF

V gene: TRBV4-3
J gene: TRBJ1-4
CDR3 protein: CASSQAMGGEKLFF

V gene: TRBV28
J gene: TRBJ1-1
CDR3 protein: CASLRRMNTEAFF

V gene: TRBV27
J gene: TRBJ2-1
CDR3 protein: CASRPRAGRPSYNEQFF

V gene: TRBV13
J gene: TRBJ2-1
CDR3 protein: CASSSRTSGHEQFF

V gene: TRBV13
J gene: TRBJ2-7
CDR3 protein: CASSLRPYEQYF

V gene: TRBV29-1
J gene: TRBJ2-3
CDR3 protein: CSVGLGQYF

V gene: TRBV5-1
J gene: TRBJ2-1
CDR3 protein: CASSPNTGYNEQFF

V gene: TRBV27
J gene: TRBJ2-3
CDR3 protein: CASSLRGDTQYF

V gene: TRBV7-3
J gene: TRBJ2-6
CDR3 protein: CASSLNSGANVLTF

V gene: TRBV5-1
J gene: TRBJ2-3
CDR3 protein: CASSLERQGTDTQYF

V gene: TRBV10-3
J gene: TRBJ1-1
CDR3 protein: CAISETRQARDTEAFF

V gene: TRBV11-2
J gene: TRBJ2-3
CDR3 protein: CASSRAGGRMYTQYF

V gene: TRBV7-2
J gene: TRBJ2-5
CDR3 protein: CASSITSGEYQETQYF

V gene: TRBV7-7
J gene: TRBJ1-1
CDR3 protein: CASSVEQNTEAFF

V gene: TRBV2
J gene: TRBJ2-7
CDR3 protein: CASSEWPYEQYF

V gene: TRBV25-1
J gene: TRBJ2-2
CDR3 protein: CASGPGNTGELFF